This is a list of T cell receptor beta chains from one sample in a study of Ad26.COV2.S vaccination and SARS-CoV-2 variants. TCRdb's table, derived via immunoSEQ multiplex PCR, lists solely in-frame clones and lacks some. The sample includes about 280,000 clones, about 90% seen only once; the top ten take 2.5% to 3.5%. Sequencing was performed on peripheral blood, taken in a trial of Ad26.COV2.S vaccine versus placebo. The source of these receptors is a person aged 18-65 years who received the Ad26.COV2.S COVID-19 vaccine or a placebo. Each CDR3 is given with its conserved first and last residue. D genes are given only for firm matches. Clone size is given for some rows only: seen once, a few or many times, or a class if the clone is expanded.

once	TRBJ2-1	TRBV25-1	TRBD2	CASSRAGGSYNEQFF	TGTGCCAGCAGCCGAGCGGGGGGGTCCTACAATGAGCAGTTCTTC
once	TRBJ2-1	TRBV7-8	TRBD2	CASSLEEGLAAYNEQFF	TGTGCCAGCAGCTTAGAGGAGGGACTAGCGGCCTACAATGAGCAGTTCTTC
.	TRBJ1-2	TRBV30	.	CAWSPMGIYGYTF	TGTGCCTGGAGTCCGATGGGGATTTATGGCTACACCTTC
.	TRBJ1-4	TRBV15	.	CATSRGSREKLFF	TGTGCCACCAGCAGAGGGAGCCGGGAAAAACTGTTTTTT
.	TRBJ2-3	TRBV30	.	CAWSPITDTQYF	TGTGCCTGGAGCCCTATCACAGATACGCAGTATTTT
.	TRBJ2-3	TRBV30	TRBD1	CAWSPGQGVIDTQYF	TGTGCCTGGAGCCCGGGACAGGGGGTGATCGATACGCAGTATTTT
.	TRBJ2-3	TRBV7-9	.	CATTRTDTQYF	TGTGCCACGACGCGCACAGATACGCAGTATTTT
.	TRBJ2-7	TRBV12-2	.	CASRPPRDRSYGEQYF	TGTGCAAGTCGTCCCCCCCGGGACCGCAGTTACGGCGAGCAGTACTTC
.	TRBJ1-1	TRBV19	.	CASSINLANEAFF	TGTGCCAGTAGTATTAACCTTGCTAACGAAGCTTTCTTT
.	TRBJ2-1	TRBV2	TRBD2	CASRTSGGGEQFF	TGTGCCAGCAGGACTAGCGGGGGCGGGGAGCAGTTCTTC
once	TRBJ2-5	TRBV5-1	TRBD2	CASSSGALREETQYF	TGCGCCAGCAGCTCCGGGGCCCTGCGGGAGGAGACCCAGTACTTC
.	TRBJ2-3	TRBV18	.	CASSPQRSTDTQYF	TGTGCCAGCTCACCACAGCGTAGCACAGATACGCAGTATTTT
.	TRBJ1-1	TRBV18	TRBD1	CASSPLQGGMNTEAFF	TGTGCCAGCTCACCACTCCAGGGGGGAATGAACACTGAAGCTTTCTTT
.	TRBJ2-5	TRBV7-2	.	CASSPRYGKETQYF	TGTGCCAGCAGCCCTCGTTATGGGAAAGAGACCCAGTACTTC
.	TRBJ2-7	TRBV2	.	CASSEALYEQYF	TGTGCCAGCAGTGAAGCCCTTTACGAGCAGTACTTC
.	TRBJ2-7	TRBV6-5	.	CASSLTSGTNLYEQYF	TGTGCCAGCAGTTTAACCTCCGGGACGAATCTCTACGAGCAGTACTTC
.	TRBJ2-2	TRBV11-3	TRBD1	CASSNRGSGELFF	TGTGCCAGCAGCAACAGGGGGTCCGGGGAGCTGTTTTTT
.	TRBJ1-2	TRBV11-2	.	CASSSNLRVGYTF	TGTGCCAGCAGCTCCAACCTCCGGGTTGGCTACACCTTC
.	TRBJ2-2	TRBV27	.	CASSSQRGTLRGTGELFF	TGTGCCAGCAGTTCCCAGAGGGGGACTCTTAGAGGCACCGGGGAGCTGTTTTTT
.	TRBJ1-2	TRBV4-3	.	CASSQAGREAYGYTF	TGCGCCAGCAGCCAAGCCGGCAGGGAGGCCTATGGCTACACCTTC
.	TRBJ2-7	TRBV11-3	TRBD2	CASSLDPGLAGGREQYF	TGTGCCAGCAGCTTAGACCCCGGACTAGCGGGAGGGAGGGAGCAGTACTTC
.	TRBJ2-7	TRBV7-2	TRBD1	CASSQAGTVYEQYF	TGTGCCAGCAGCCAAGCCGGGACAGTCTACGAGCAGTACTTC
.	TRBJ1-3	TRBV12-3/TRBV12-4	TRBD1	CAMKDRGGNTIYF	TGTGCCATGAAGGACAGGGGGGGAAACACCATATATTTT
.	TRBJ1-5	TRBV12-3/TRBV12-4	.	CASSPGNQPQHF	TGTGCCAGCAGTCCGGGTAATCAGCCCCAGCATTTT
.	TRBJ2-7	TRBV24-1	TRBD2	CATSNGTSNPYEQYF	TGTGCCACCAGTAACGGGACTAGCAACCCCTACGAGCAGTACTTC
.	TRBJ1-2	TRBV7-2	.	CASSLVSGAVGGYGYTF	TGTGCCAGCAGCTTAGTGTCAGGGGCGGTTGGAGGCTATGGCTACACCTTC
.	TRBJ2-7	TRBV11-2	TRBD1	CASSLGYLDRGAEQYF	TGTGCCAGCAGCTTAGGCTACCTTGACAGGGGCGCCGAGCAGTACTTC
.	TRBJ1-2	TRBV18	.	CASSPGAVASGNYGYTF	TGTGCCAGCTCACCAGGCGCGGTTGCCAGCGGCAACTATGGCTACACCTTC
.	TRBJ1-5	TRBV7-2	.	CASSLVQGRQPQHF	TGTGCCAGCAGCTTAGTACAGGGACGTCAGCCCCAGCATTTT
.	TRBJ1-4	TRBV18	TRBD1	CASSPTPTGRGEKLFF	TGTGCCAGCTCACCAACACCGACAGGGAGGGGTGAAAAACTGTTTTTT
.	TRBJ1-1	TRBV7-9	.	CASSLDGYTEAFF	TGTGCCAGCAGCTTAGACGGATACACTGAAGCTTTCTTT
.	TRBJ2-3	TRBV19	.	CASSIDRLTLGTDTQYF	TGTGCCAGTAGTATAGATCGACTTACTCTTGGCACAGATACGCAGTATTTT
.	TRBJ1-2	TRBV29-1	.	CSVEERSGANYGYTF	TGCAGCGTTGAAGAGAGGTCAGGAGCTAACTATGGCTACACCTTC
few	TRBJ2-2	TRBV10-2	.	CASSSFGPGELFF	TGCGCCAGCAGTTCCTTCGGTCCCGGGGAGCTGTTTTTT
once	TRBJ1-2	TRBV6-5	.	CASRRTGIYGYTF	TGTGCCAGCAGACGTACAGGAATCTATGGCTACACCTTC
.	TRBJ2-7	TRBV7-2	.	CASSPPLYEQYF	TGTGCCAGCAGCCCCCCCCTATACGAGCAGTACTTC
.	TRBJ2-2	TRBV11-2	.	CASSLLGEVHGELFF	TGTGCCAGCAGCTTATTGGGGGAAGTTCACGGGGAGCTGTTTTTT
.	TRBJ2-7	TRBV27	.	CASSLSRAYEQYF	TGTGCCAGCAGTTTATCCAGGGCCTACGAGCAGTACTTC
.	TRBJ1-1	TRBV30	TRBD1	CAWTRTGEAFF	TGTGCCTGGACCAGGACAGGGGAAGCTTTCTTT
.	TRBJ1-3	TRBV19	.	CASSESGTRRGNTIYF	TGTGCCAGTAGTGAGTCCGGGACACGACGAGGAAACACCATATATTTT
.	TRBJ1-6	TRBV2	TRBD1	CASSGGTGSLMYNSPLHF	TGTGCCAGCAGTGGGGGGACAGGGTCTTTAATGTATAATTCACCCCTCCACTTT
.	TRBJ1-1	TRBV5-1	.	CASSHGEETQAFF	TGCGCCAGCAGCCATGGTGAGGAGACACAGGCTTTCTTT